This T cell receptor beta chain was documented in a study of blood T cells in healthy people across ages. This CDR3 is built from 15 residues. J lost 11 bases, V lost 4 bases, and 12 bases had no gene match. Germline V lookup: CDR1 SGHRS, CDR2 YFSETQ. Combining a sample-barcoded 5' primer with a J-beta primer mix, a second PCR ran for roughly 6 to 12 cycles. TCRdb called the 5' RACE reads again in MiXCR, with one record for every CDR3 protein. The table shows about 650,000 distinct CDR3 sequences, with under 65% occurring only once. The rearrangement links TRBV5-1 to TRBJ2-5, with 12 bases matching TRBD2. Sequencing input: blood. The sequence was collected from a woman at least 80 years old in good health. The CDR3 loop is CASSASGRVGNEQYF. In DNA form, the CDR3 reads TGCGCCAGCAGCGCTAGCGGGAGGGTAGGGAATGAGCAGTACTTC.